The 5 T cell receptor beta chains below come from one sample, sequenced in a study of T cell responses to AZD1222 COVID-19 vaccine. The repertoire was sequenced with immunoSEQ multiplex PCR; TCRdb's copy has only in-frame clones and lacks some. The sample yields 90,000 to 150,000 clones, 75% to 95% seen once. The sequencing here drew on peripheral blood, taken 28 days after the second dose of the MenACWY control vaccine. The source is an adult who received the MenACWY meningococcal vaccine as a control.

The chain has TRBV4-3 and TRBJ1-4; a possible D gene is TRBD1 (6 bases). From germline, CDR1 is LGHNA and CDR2 YSLEER. V shed 3 bases and J shed 2 bases, with 13 bases lying between them. The CDR3 is made up of 16 amino acids. The CDR3 sequence: CASSQDDRPTNEKLFF. The CDR3 DNA is TGCGCCAGCAGCCAGGACGACAGGCCGACTAATGAAAAACTGTTTTTT.

The gene calls are TRBV4-2 and TRBJ2-1; the match to TRBD2 covers 7 bases. CDR3 length: 15 residues. V shed 0 bases and J 6 bases; nucleotides not matched to a gene: 5. CDR1 is LGHNA and CDR2 is YNFKEQ in the germline V gene. CDR3 sequence: CASSQEGGGVNEQFF. The CDR3, as DNA: TGTGCCAGCAGCCAAGAGGGGGGAGGGGTCAATGAGCAGTTCTTC.

The V gene is TRBV3-1 (or the pseudogene TRBV3-2), the J gene TRBJ2-5; D is perhaps TRBD1 or TRBD2 (5 bases each). The V and J ends lost 4 bases and 2 bases respectively, with 17 bases between them. This CDR3 is built from 16 residues. Germline CDR1 is LGHDT and CDR2 is YNNKEL (reference sequence). The CDR3: CASSLIPGPLQETQYF. In DNA, the CDR3 is TGTGCCAGCAGCCTAATTCCGGGACCCCTACAAGAGACCCAGTACTTC.

V and J are TRBV5-4 and TRBJ2-3, with a tentative D call TRBD2 (5 bases). V gave up 5 bases and J gave up 2 bases, with 15 bases separating them. Per the germline V gene, CDR1 is SGHNT and CDR2 is YYREEE (reference sequence). The CDR3 sequence is 15 residues long. CDR3 in amino acids: CASRTRGSSTDTQYF. The CDR3 DNA sequence: TGTGCCAGCAGGACCCGGGGTAGTTCCACAGATACGCAGTATTTT.

The chain has TRBV5-8 and TRBJ1-4; TRBD1 might be the D (6 bases). Germline loops: CDR1 SGHTS, CDR2 YDEGEE. V was cut by 3 bases and J by 3 bases, with 12 bases left in between. The CDR3 consists of 15 residues. CDR3 coding DNA: TGTGCCAGCAGCTGGATGGACAGTCCTAATGAAAAACTGTTTTTT. It translates to CASSWMDSPNEKLFF.